This T cell receptor beta chain was sequenced in a study of beta chain features in type 1 diabetes (dated by TCRdb to between 2018 and 2020). At the level of the whole study: Patients and healthy donors did not differ in mean age, gender distribution, total cell number or subset yield. Across all samples, approximately 98,000,000 sorted cells were examined, and cell number per subset correlated strongly with RNA yield. In the study, recently diagnosed type 1 diabetes patients and matched healthy donors were compared on the TCRB repertoires of their sorted circulating CD4+ T cell subsets. Regulatory and stem cell-like memory subsets were obtained from only 8 patients and roughly 8 healthy donors, while naive and central memory subsets were obtained from all 30 or so donors.

About this clone itself: Its target antigen remains unknown. No base quality information exists; no much larger clone differs at one position.

The entire isolated RNA was reverse transcribed using the High Capacity cDNA Reverse Transcription Kit, and thus expressed TCRB transcripts were sequenced. Naive, central memory and regulatory T cell samples underwent deep immunoSEQ sequencing, averaging roughly 3.5 million total reads per sample. After sorted cells were lysed in RLT buffer, RNA was extracted with DNase-treated RNeasy Micro or Mini kits, with the choice depending on cell number. Each cell subset was processed on its own to prevent cross-contamination, while patient and healthy donor samples were processed together. TCRB sequences were amplified from cDNA with the immunoSEQ multiplex PCR, producing 87-bp fragments spanning the CDR3 region. Amplicons were sequenced on the Illumina HiSeq platform. The authors' analysis ran thus. Synthetic template baselines were used to correct PCR bias computationally, reads within Hamming distance 2 were collapsed together, and singletons that could not be merged were discarded. By aligning reads against IMGT, V, D and J genes, CDR3 length, and insertions or deletions at six rearrangement sites were assigned. Within each subset, clonotype counts were normalized to sorted cell number, after which true diversity and Gini coefficients were computed with the tcR R package. The overlap coefficient, calculated on TCRB nucleotide sequences, was used to measure repertoire sharing. TCRdb limited this immuneACCESS table to in-frame rearrangements with V and J called. A share of clones is missing; checked studies link under half to unresolved V genes, and the rest is unexplained. V and J calls plus clone size are reproduced from that table; the DNA served to infer D and trimming. For this sample the table gives 120,000 or so clones, of which 17% were detected only once. The leading ten clones occupy 2% to 3% of the sample.

General study outcomes and caveats: Naive, central memory and regulatory TCRB repertoires appeared more similar among patients than among healthy donors. Because cDNA was sequenced instead of genomic DNA, activated cells with high expression could be over-represented, although the groups did not differ in activation or CD3 levels. Shorter templates might be favored by PCR, yet because patient and control samples were amplified and corrected together, any such skew would affect both groups equally. Because small numbers of individuals were included in the HLA sub-analyses, any influence of HLA type on TCRB rearrangement was left unresolved. Type 1 diabetes patients showed a moderate but significant shortening of TCRB CDR3 length in all four CD4+ subsets. At VDJ recombination sites, type 1 diabetes patients had fewer insertions and more deleted nucleotides, which implies abnormalities in thymic rearrangement.

At the junction V is shortened by 5 bases and J by 4 bases; bases outside the gene matches: 7. The CDR3, cysteine through phenylalanine, is 15 amino acids long. Just CDR3 DNA is preserved here, 45 bases in frame from base 1. Per the germline V gene, SGHAT is the CDR1 and FQNNGV is the CDR2. A single peripheral blood draw of about 116 mL on average was collected from each donor into heparinised tubes. Using a panel that included CD45RO, CCR7, CD25, CD127, CD95 and CD27, naive, central memory, regulatory and stem cell-like memory CD4+ T cells were sorted on a BD FACSAria II. All sorted populations exceeded 95% purity. PBMCs were isolated immediately by Lymphoprep density gradient centrifugation and stained directly without culture. Samples were stained and sorted in pairs, with one healthy donor and one patient per experiment, so that batch effects were minimized.

The sequence is built from TRBV11-2 and TRBJ2-1, with 8 middle bases fitting TRBD1. Material: central memory CD4+ T cells from blood. The sequence was obtained from a young man with type 1 diabetes. Here the CDR3 is given as CASSHVGQGYNEQFF. The nucleotide sequence reads as follows: TGTGCCAGCAGCCACGTCGGACAGGGTTACAATGAGCAGTTCTTC.